A selection of T cell receptor beta chains follows, all from one sample in a study of neoadjuvant anti-PD-1 for oral cavity cancer. Sequencing was performed with immunoSEQ multiplex PCR; in TCRdb, only in-frame clones are kept and a portion is missing. Of several thousand clones listed, around three fifths were seen once; the top ten hold 4.2%. The sample consisted of PBMCs, taken after nivolumab (anti-PD-1) treatment. The origin of the receptors is a person between 40 and 79 years old with oral cavity squamous cell carcinoma. CDR3s include the opening cysteine and the closing phenylalanine or tryptophan. The D gene is left open where the match is weak. Size values are once, few and many counts, or a class for expanded clones, and some rows have none.

>TRBJ2-3|.|.|TRBV10-1
TGCGCCAGCAGTGACCCTAGCACAGATACGCAGTATTTT
CASSDPSTDTQYF
>TRBJ2-7|.|.|TRBV6-1
TGTGCCAGCAGTCCCGCTACCTACGAGCAGTACTTC
CASSPATYEQYF
>TRBJ2-4|.|.|TRBV28
TGTGCCAGCAGTTTGACCAAAAACATTCAGTACTTC
CASSLTKNIQYF
>TRBJ2-3|.|.|TRBV30
TGTGCCTGGAGTGCGGGAAGCACAGATACGCAGTATTTT
CAWSAGSTDTQYF
>TRBJ1-1|.|once|TRBV5-6
TGTGCCAGCAGCAAACTCCCATCCTTGAACACTGAAGCTTTCTTT
CASSKLPSLNTEAFF
>TRBJ2-7|.|few|TRBV10-1
TGCGCCAGCAGTGAAACCAGCTACGAGCAGTACTTC
CASSETSYEQYF
>TRBJ2-1|.|few|TRBV10-3
TGTGCCATCAGTGAGTCGACGGGTACTGGGGAGCAGTTCTTC
CAISESTGTGEQFF
>TRBJ1-1|.|few|TRBV6-1
TGTGCCAGCAGTGAAGAGCAGGGCGCGAAAGCTTTCTTT
CASSEEQGAKAFF
>TRBJ1-5|TRBD1|.|TRBV28
TGTGCCAGCACCTCGGGACAGGGCGGTAATCAGCCCCAGCATTTT
CASTSGQGGNQPQHF
>TRBJ1-5|.|few|TRBV27
TGTGCCAGCCTCTCCCGAGGCCAGCCCCAGCATTTT
CASLSRGQPQHF
>TRBJ2-1|.|large|TRBV27
TGTGCCAGCAGCCACAGGGGGGGAGGTGAGCAGTTCTTC
CASSHRGGGEQFF
>TRBJ1-1|TRBD1|.|TRBV9
TGTGCCAGCAGCGCCGGACAGGGGGCGATGACTGAAGCTTTCTTT
CASSAGQGAMTEAFF
>TRBJ1-6|.|.|TRBV6-5
TGTGCCAGCAGTCAAGACAGTAGTTCACCCCTCCACTTT
CASSQDSSSPLHF
>TRBJ2-2|.|.|TRBV11-3
TGTGCCAGCAGCGGGTGGTCTAGCACCGACACCGGGGAGCTGTTTTTT
CASSGWSSTDTGELFF
>TRBJ2-1|TRBD2|.|TRBV10-2
TGCGCCAGCAGCCCTGGAGGGCGGGGGGCTCAAGGGTCCTACAATGAGCAGTTCTTC
CASSPGGRGAQGSYNEQFF
>TRBJ1-5|.|.|TRBV27
TGTGCCAGCAGAGAGGGGATTATAGCGAATCAGCCCCAGCATTTT
CASREGIIANQPQHF
>TRBJ1-5|.|few|TRBV25-1
TGTGCCAGCAGTGATCCGACGGGACGTCAGCATTTT
CASSDPTGRQHF
>TRBJ2-2|TRBD2|.|TRBV10-1
TGCGCCAGCAGACTAGCGGGAGACTACGGGGAGCTGTTTTTT
CASRLAGDYGELFF
>TRBJ2-3|TRBD1|.|TRBV29-1
TGCAGCGTTGTAGGGACAGGGAACCCAGATACGCAGTATTTT
CSVVGTGNPDTQYF
>TRBJ2-3|TRBD2|.|TRBV7-3
TGTGCCAGCAGCTTATCAGCCTCCGGGAGGGGGACAGATACGCAGTATTTT
CASSLSASGRGTDTQYF
>TRBJ2-7|.|.|TRBV11-2
TGTGCCAGCAGCTTGGTACTAACAGGGCCCCTATTCTACGAGCAGTACTTC
CASSLVLTGPLFYEQYF
>TRBJ2-5|TRBD1|.|TRBV6-5
TGTGCCAGCAGTTACTCCGGGACAGGGGTGCGAGAGACCCAGTACTTC
CASSYSGTGVRETQYF
>TRBJ1-6|.|.|TRBV10-3
TGTGCCATCAGTGAGAAGGGAAATAATTCACCCCTCCACTTT
CAISEKGNNSPLHF
>TRBJ2-4|TRBD2|once|TRBV19
TGTGCCAGTAGCTGGGGGAGGGGTCCTACTACCCGACCCAAAAACATTCAGTACTTC
CASSWGRGPTTRPKNIQYF
>TRBJ1-5|.|.|TRBV11-2
TGTGCCAGCAGCTTAGGTGGGGCCGGCAATCAGCCCCAGCATTTT
CASSLGGAGNQPQHF
>TRBJ1-2|.|.|TRBV30
TGTGCCTGGAGTGTCGGGCGTAACTATGGCTACACCTTC
CAWSVGRNYGYTF
>TRBJ1-1|.|.|TRBV14
TGTGCCAGCAGCCAAGCGAGGGGGGGGAACACTGAAGCTTTCTTT
CASSQARGGNTEAFF
>TRBJ2-3|.|.|TRBV2
TGTGCCAGCAGTAGGGGGGGTTACAGCACAGATACGCAGTATTTT
CASSRGGYSTDTQYF
>TRBJ2-3|.|few|TRBV11-2
TGTGCCAGCAGCCTCACGGGGAGTACGCAGTATTTT
CASSLTGSTQYF
>TRBJ1-1|.|.|TRBV6-1
TGTGCCAGCAGCTGGGGGAACACTGAAGCTTTCTTT
CASSWGNTEAFF
>TRBJ1-2|.|few|TRBV5-1
TGCGCCAGCAGCGAACGACAGGCCACTAACTATGGCTACACCTTC
CASSERQATNYGYTF
>TRBJ2-3|.|once|TRBV11-2
TGTGCCAGCAGCTTTAGAGGGGTGACGAGCACAGATACGCAGTATTTT
CASSFRGVTSTDTQYF
>TRBJ1-1|.|few|TRBV2
TGTGCCAGCAGTGAAAATGGACCAGAAGCTTTCTTT
CASSENGPEAFF
>TRBJ2-3|TRBD2|few|TRBV5-1
TGCGCCAGCAGCTTGGGGCTAGCGGGAGTTTCTACGCAGTATTTT
CASSLGLAGVSTQYF
>TRBJ2-2|TRBD2|few|TRBV5-4
TGTGCCAGCAGCCTCGGGAGGGGAAACACCGGGGAGCTGTTTTTT
CASSLGRGNTGELFF
>TRBJ1-3|TRBD1|.|TRBV2
TGTGCCAGCAGTTTCACCGGGACAGGGTCCGGAAACACCATATATTTT
CASSFTGTGSGNTIYF
>TRBJ2-7|TRBD1|.|TRBV11-3
TGTGCCAGCAGCCGTGGACAGGGCTCCTACGAGCAGTACTTC
CASSRGQGSYEQYF
>TRBJ2-3|.|few|TRBV7-3
TGTGCCAGCAGCCCTGCGGGCCCGACGCGAGGGCAGTATTTT
CASSPAGPTRGQYF
>TRBJ2-1|TRBD2|.|TRBV29-1
TGCAGCGCTGAGGTTAGCGGGAGCTCCTACAATGAGCAGTTCTTC
CSAEVSGSSYNEQFF
>TRBJ2-3|TRBD2|.|TRBV6-6
TGTGCCAGCAGTTCTAGCGGGGGCACAGATACGCAGTATTTT
CASSSSGGTDTQYF
>TRBJ2-3|TRBD2|.|TRBV30
TGTGCCTGGAGTCGACTAGCGACCGGAGGCGACACAGATACGCAGTATTTT
CAWSRLATGGDTDTQYF
>TRBJ1-5|TRBD1|.|TRBV6-6
TGTGCCAGCAGTTACTCGAAAGGGGGCAGCAATCAGCCCCAGCATTTT
CASSYSKGGSNQPQHF
>TRBJ1-5|TRBD1|once|TRBV19
TGTGCCAGTAGTAGGGACAGGGGAATGAATCAGCCCCAGCATTTT
CASSRDRGMNQPQHF
>TRBJ2-2|TRBD1|.|TRBV7-3
TGTGCCAGCAGCTTAAACGCTAGGACAGGGCGATCCGGGGAGCTGTTTTTT
CASSLNARTGRSGELFF
>TRBJ1-6|TRBD1|.|TRBV7-8
TGTGCCAGCAGATTACCAACCGGGACAGTCCTCCACTTT
CASRLPTGTVLHF
>TRBJ2-2|.|.|TRBV7-8
TGTGCCAGCAGCTTACAGGGTACCGGACGGCTGTTTTTT
CASSLQGTGRLFF
>TRBJ1-3|.|.|TRBV7-9
TGTGCCAGCAATCTGGGGCGGATATCGGGAGGAAACACCATATATTTT
CASNLGRISGGNTIYF